The sequence of this T cell receptor beta chain was determined in a study of blood T cells in healthy people across ages. The study's findings and limits: Changes seen in expanded clonotypes were possibly confounded by donor CMV status left unknown.

The authors ran a second PCR of about 6 to 12 cycles using a sample-barcoded 5' primer and a J-beta primer mix. There were at least 2.5 million CDR3-containing paired-end reads obtained from each sample. Using its own MiXCR run on the 5' RACE reads, TCRdb lists one record per CDR3 protein. The table records about 760,000 distinct CDR3 sequences, roughly 56% of them present only once. This CDR3 contains 18 residues. Germline CDR1 MNHEY, CDR2 SVGAGI. V was pared by 10 bases and J by 6 bases, with 26 bases of the junction left unmatched. This clonotype came up a few times. As yet, its antigen is unknown. Sequenced material: blood. The TCR comes from a man aged 40-49 years in good health. The chain combines TRBV6-5 with TRBJ1-2; 7 bases align to TRBD1. CDR3 region: CATVILHGLGTALDGYTF. The CDR3, as DNA: TGTGCCACCGTTATCCTGCATGGGTTAGGGACAGCTTTAGATGGCTACACCTTC.